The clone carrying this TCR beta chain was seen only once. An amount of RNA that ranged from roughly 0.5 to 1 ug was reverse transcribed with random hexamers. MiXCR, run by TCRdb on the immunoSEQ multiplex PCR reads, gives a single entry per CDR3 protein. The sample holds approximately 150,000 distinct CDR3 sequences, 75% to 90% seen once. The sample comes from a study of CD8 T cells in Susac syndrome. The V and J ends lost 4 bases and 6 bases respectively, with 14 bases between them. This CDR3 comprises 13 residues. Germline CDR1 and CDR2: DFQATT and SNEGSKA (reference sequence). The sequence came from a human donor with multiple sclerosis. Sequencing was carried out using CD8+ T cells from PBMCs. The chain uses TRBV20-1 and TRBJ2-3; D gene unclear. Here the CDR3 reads CSAIPSVSDTQYF. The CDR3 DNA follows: TGCAGTGCTATCCCCAGTGTGTCGGATACGCAGTATTTT.